One and the same sample provided the 18 T cell receptor beta chains below, sequenced in a study of regulatory T cells in long-lasting Graves disease. Time point indicated: newly diagnosed GD, antithyroid drugs for less than 3 months. The TCR library was prepared using RNA isolated from PBMCs. Library construction for TCR beta used iRepertoire HTBI primers and Arm-PCR of CDR3 regions. TCRdb re-called the multiplex PCR reads with MiXCR, one entry per CDR3 protein. The data hold about 470,000 distinct CDR3 sequences, with about 17% observed a single time. In addition, the sample was reused for a study of T cells in Graves' hyperthyroidism and ophthalmopathy.

Material: peripheral blood mononuclear cells (PBMCs), obtained at new diagnosis, from a patient treated with antithyroid drugs. The receptor set was obtained from a man aged 35 to 55 with Graves disease.

V and J are TRBV14 and TRBJ2-1; a weak D match, TRBD1 (5 bases). Germline values: CDR1 SGHDN, CDR2 FVKESK. V dropped 3 bases and J dropped 15 bases, with 18 bases sitting between them. This CDR3 comprises 13 residues. CDR3 sequence reads: CASSQTPQGPWFF. In DNA form, the CDR3 reads TGTGCCAGCAGCCAGACCCCTCAGGGCCCTTGGTTCTTC.

This clonotype was counted ten times or more. CDR3 nucleotides: TGTGCCAGCAGTTGGACAGGGGGCGCGCCTAGCGGGAGCGCAGATACGCAGTATTTT. It codes for CASSWTGGAPSGSADTQYF. V gene TRBV28 combines with J gene TRBJ2-3; weak D call: TRBD1 (11 bases). With 4 bases removed from V and 4 bases from J, the gap between germline ends came to 27 bases. Germline V gives CDR1 MDHEN, CDR2 SYDVKM. The CDR3 covers 19 residues.

At least ten counts were recorded for this clonotype. The chain has TRBV9 and TRBJ2-1; D is uncertain. Germline V CDR1 and CDR2: SGDLS, YYNGEE. The CDR3 is 16 residues long. Trimming removed 0 bases at V and 0 bases at J, with 10 bases between. DNA for the CDR3: TGTGCCAGCAGCGTAGGCTCCGACATCTCCTACAATGAGCAGTTCTTC. It translates to CASSVGSDISYNEQFF.

The V call is TRBV5-5, the J call TRBJ2-1; possible D gene TRBD2, 5 bases. Germline CDR1 and CDR2: SGHKS and YYEKEE (reference sequence). The CDR3 consists of 11 residues. Trimming left V 5 bases short and J 10 bases short, with 10 bases between. In nucleotides, the CDR3 is TGTGCCAGCAGGGCTAGCATGGAGCAGTTCTTC. Translating gives CASRASMEQFF.

This sequence joins TRBV7-9 and TRBJ1-1, with unresolved D. Germline values: CDR1 SEHNR, CDR2 FQNEAQ (reference sequence). CDR3 size: 13 residues. V shed 7 bases and J shed 1 base, with 10 bases lying between them. The CDR3 loop is CASTLPPNTEAFF. CDR3 sequence (DNA): TGTGCCAGCACCCTCCCTCCGAACACTGAAGCTTTCTTT.

This clonotype appeared many times. The chain employs TRBV27 and TRBJ2-1, with D hard to call. The germline V gene has CDR1 MNHEY and CDR2 SMNVEV (reference sequence). CDR3 size: 12 residues. V was clipped by 2 bases and J by 9 bases, with 8 bases between them. DNA for the CDR3: TGTGCCAGCAGTTTAGGGCGAGCTGAGCAGTTCTTC. It codes for CASSLGRAEQFF.

This clonotype was detected ten times or more. The V and J genes are TRBV27 and TRBJ2-2; 14 bases agree with TRBD2. The ends lost 4 bases at V and 6 bases at J; junction bases unmatched: 10. This CDR3 comprises 18 residues. The germline V gene encodes CDR1 MNHEY and CDR2 SMNVEV (reference sequence). CDR3 sequence: CASSSRATSGRVAGELFF. For the CDR3, the DNA is TGTGCCAGCAGTTCTCGCGCGACTAGCGGGAGGGTTGCCGGGGAGCTGTTTTTT.

This clonotype has ten or more counts. This chain joins TRBV7-9 and TRBJ2-7; weak D call: TRBD2 (5 bases). V was shortened by 5 bases and J by 3 bases, with 17 bases between the two germline ends. The CDR3 is 15 residues long. Per the germline V gene, CDR1 is SEHNR and CDR2 is FQNEAQ (reference sequence). Written as DNA, the CDR3 is TGTGCCAGCAGCCCGGAGGCGACCCGTAACTACGAGCAGTACTTC. Amino acids: CASSPEATRNYEQYF. Full variable domain (remainder filled in from reference TRBV7-9 and TRBJ2-7): DTGVSQNPRHKITKRGQNVTFRCDPISEHNRLYWYRQTLGQGPEFLTYFQNEAQLEKSRLLSDRFSAERPKGSFSTLEIQRTEQGDSAMYLCASSPEATRNYEQYFGPGTRLTVT.

In its sample, this clonotype was seen many times. J is TRBJ2-7 and V is TRBV20-1; D may be TRBD2 (7 bases). V lost 6 bases, J lost 5 bases, and 26 bases lay in between. This CDR3 comprises 16 residues. Germline V gene data show CDR1 as DFQATT and CDR2 as SNEGSKA (reference sequence). CDR3 protein: CSASSGGHASLHEQYF. CDR3 in DNA: TGCAGTGCATCATCGGGGGGACACGCTAGTTTACACGAGCAGTACTTC.

This chain connects TRBV20-1 to TRBJ1-1; perhaps TRBD1 as D (6 bases). The CDR3 spans 14 residues. The germline V gene encodes CDR1 DFQATT and CDR2 SNEGSKA (reference sequence). V was trimmed by 3 bases and J by 5 bases, leaving 16 bases between them. CDR3 sequence: CSASSRGPGTEAFF. In DNA form, the CDR3 reads TGCAGTGCTAGCTCCAGGGGCCCTGGGACTGAAGCTTTCTTT.

This clonotype was seen ten or more times. The chain is built from TRBV7-9 and TRBJ2-7, with TRBD1 matching over 9 bases. The CDR3 has 17 amino acids. The germline V gene has CDR1 SEHNR and CDR2 FQNEAQ (reference sequence). With V trimmed by 3 bases and J by 3 bases, 12 bases remained unmatched. CDR3 DNA: TGTGCCAGCAGCTTCCCCGCGACCGGGACAGGGAGCTACGAGCAGTACTTC. Translation gives CASSFPATGTGSYEQYF. Full variable domain (missing parts from reference TRBV7-9 and TRBJ2-7): DTGVSQNPRHKITKRGQNVTFRCDPISEHNRLYWYRQTLGQGPEFLTYFQNEAQLEKSRLLSDRFSAERPKGSFSTLEIQRTEQGDSAMYLCASSFPATGTGSYEQYFGPGTRLTVT.

In this sample, this clonotype turned up many times. This rearrangement joins TRBV12-3 or TRBV12-4 to TRBJ2-1, with 9 nucleotides matching TRBD2. V gave up 3 bases and J gave up 10 bases; unmatched junction bases: 7. The CDR3 runs to 14 residues. The CDR3 reads CASSFLSGRGEQFF. CDR3 sequence (DNA): TGTGCCAGCAGTTTCCTTAGCGGGAGAGGCGAGCAGTTCTTC.

This clonotype was seen repeatedly, ten times or more. The rearrangement joins TRBV28 to TRBJ2-1, with 9 bases lining up with TRBD2. The CDR3 has 16 amino acids. Germline V gene sequence: CDR1 MDHEN, CDR2 SYDVKM. J lost 7 bases, V lost 1 base, and 8 bases had no gene match. This CDR3 reads CASSLYLLAGRNEQFF. DNA of the CDR3: TGTGCCAGCAGTTTATACCTCCTAGCGGGGAGGAATGAGCAGTTCTTC.

The table lists this clonotype with many counts. The V call is TRBV2, the J call TRBJ2-4, with TRBD1 matching over 8 bases. Germline V gene lookup returns CDR1 SNHLY and CDR2 FYNNEI. Trimming took 6 bases from V and 9 from J; bases not matched to a gene: 7. The CDR3 has 13 amino acids. Here the CDR3 DNA reads TGTGCCAGCAGAGTTGGACAGGGCCGCATTCAGTACTTC. Its protein is CASRVGQGRIQYF.

This clonotype was recorded at least ten times. This chain links TRBV11-2 with TRBJ2-7; D remains ambiguous. This CDR3 is 11 amino acids long. CDR1 and CDR2 from the germline V gene are SGHAT and FQNNGV. The ends were cut back, 5 bases at V and 1 base at J, with 3 bases in the middle. The CDR3 DNA reads TGTGCCAGCAGCCGGTCCTACGAGCAGTACTTC. This gives the protein CASSRSYEQYF. The variable domain in full, with the rest retrieved from reference TRBV11-2 and TRBJ2-7, is EAGVAQSPRYKIIEKRQSVAFWCNPISGHATLYWYQQILGQGPKLLIQFQNNGVVDDSQLPKDRFSAERLKGVDSTLKIQPAKLEDSAVYLCASSRSYEQYFGPGTRLTVT.

The sample holds many counts of this clonotype. J is TRBJ1-5 and V is TRBV15, with D tentatively TRBD1 (6 bases). CDR3 length: 14 amino acids. The V end was cut by 6 bases, the J end by 6 bases, with 15 bases between. Germline V gene lookup returns CDR1 LNHNV and CDR2 YYDKDF (reference sequence). DNA of the CDR3: TGTGCCACCAGTCCTAGACAGGTCGGTCAGCCCCAGCATTTT. Translated, it gives CATSPRQVGQPQHF.

This clonotype was observed at least ten times. The rearrangement joins TRBV12-3 or TRBV12-4 to TRBJ2-3; 11 bases match TRBD2. J lost 2 bases, V lost 8 bases, and 9 bases had no gene match. This CDR3 spans 16 amino acids. The CDR3 is CASGRTSGSFTDTQYF. CDR3 bases: TGTGCCAGCGGAAGAACTAGCGGGAGTTTCACAGATACGCAGTATTTT.

This clonotype was counted only a few times. The chain is built from TRBV5-1 and TRBJ1-2; D unresolved. From germline, CDR1 is SGHRS and CDR2 YFSETQ. V dropped 8 bases and J dropped 6 bases, with 17 bases sitting between them. CDR3 length: 13 amino acids. CDR3 DNA sequence: TGCGCCAGTCGCGGGATCACCAGCGATGGCTACACCTTC. This encodes CASRGITSDGYTF. Together with reference TRBV5-1 and TRBJ1-2, the CDR3 gives the full variable domain: KAGVTQTPRYLIKTRGQQVTLSCSPISGHRSVSWYQQTPGQGLQFLFEYFSETQRNKGNFPGRFSGRQFSNSRSEMNVSTLELGDSALYLCASRGITSDGYTFGSGTRLTVV.